The 9 T cell receptor beta chains below all came from one sample that was sequenced in a study of beta chain features in type 1 diabetes. Study-level results: TCRB CDR3s were moderately but significantly shorter in Type 1 diabetes patients in all four CD4+ subsets.

Their antigen targets remain unknown. The isolated RNA, all of it, was reverse transcribed, so expressed TCRB transcripts were what got sequenced. The method was immunoSEQ multiplex PCR; TCRdb's version includes in-frame clones alone and lacks a portion of them. The table lists around 110,000 clones, about 17% of them singletons, with over 2% in the top ten. Sample: central memory CD4+ T cells from blood. The receptors come from a man between 25 and 39 years old with type 1 diabetes.

This clone came up a few times. The chain couples TRBV6-5 to TRBJ2-5, with 9 positions matching TRBD1. CDR1 MNHEY and CDR2 SVGAGI come from the germline V gene. The J segment lost 7 bases and the V segment lost 5 bases, leaving 2 bases of the junction unmatched. This CDR3 spans 12 amino acids. CDR3 DNA: TGTGCCAGCAGTCGGGGACAGGGGACCCAGTACTTC. Protein sequence: CASSRGQGTQYF.

The V call is TRBV9, the J call TRBJ2-3, with D perhaps given as TRBD1 or TRBD2 (5 bases each). The germline V gene encodes CDR1 SGDLS and CDR2 YYNGEE. There are 14 residues in the CDR3. V was cut by 1 base and J by 5 bases, with 11 bases left in between. DNA of the CDR3: TGTGCCAGCAGCGTATTGGGGGAAGTAGATACGCAGTATTTT. Amino acid sequence: CASSVLGEVDTQYF.

This clone was picked up many times. This chain joins TRBV4-1 and TRBJ2-4; D possibly matches TRBD1 or TRBD2 (6 bases each). Germline CDR1 is MGHRA and CDR2 is YSYEKL. The CDR3 extends over 16 amino acids. Trimming took 3 bases from V and 0 from J, leaving 12 bases between them. Here the CDR3 reads CASSHTGRGAKNIQYF. The CDR3 region has the DNA TGCGCCAGCAGCCACACAGGGCGGGGAGCCAAAAACATTCAGTACTTC.

The chain carries TRBV29-1 and TRBJ2-1; TRBD2 aligns across 8 bases. Germline CDR1 reads SQVTM; CDR2 reads ANQGSEA. The CDR3 extends over 14 amino acids. Trimming at V came to 3 bases and at J to 12 bases, leaving 13 bases not matched to a gene. CDR3 in amino acids: CSVDYSGTRRGQFF. The CDR3 DNA sequence: TGCAGCGTTGACTACAGTGGGACTAGACGGGGGCAGTTCTTC.

This clone was found many times. This rearrangement joins TRBV9 to TRBJ2-2; D not resolved. Trimming shortened V by 4 bases and J by 6 bases, and 7 bases separated the two germline ends. Germline assignment: CDR1 SGDLS and CDR2 YYNGEE. The length of the CDR3 is 12 residues. This CDR3 is CASSSFAGELFF. CDR3 DNA sequence: TGTGCCAGCAGCTCTTTCGCCGGGGAGCTGTTTTTT. Complete variable domain (other parts from reference TRBV9 and TRBJ2-2): DSGVTQTPKHLITATGQRVTLRCSPRSGDLSVYWYQQSLDQGLQFLIQYYNGEERAKGNILERFSAQQFPDLHSELNLSSLELGDSALYFCASSSFAGELFFGEGSRLTVL.

This clone was seen many times. The chain recombines TRBV14 with TRBJ1-6; D unclear. The CDR3 covers 13 residues. Germline V CDR1 and CDR2: SGHDN, FVKESK. V was shortened by 0 bases and J by 11 bases, with 8 bases between the two germline ends. CDR3 residues: CASSQEYRTPLHF. The CDR3 coding sequence is TGTGCCAGCAGCCAAGAGTACCGCACACCCCTCCACTTT. Full variable domain (outside the CDR3, taken from reference TRBV14 and TRBJ1-6): EAGVTQFPSHSVIEKGQTVTLRCDPISGHDNLYWYRRVMGKEIKFLLHFVKESKQDESGMPNNRFLAERTGGTYSTLKVQPAELEDSGVYFCASSQEYRTPLHFGNGTRLTVT.

This clone was found a few times. V is TRBV18 and J is TRBJ2-2, with D unresolved. Trimming took off 1 base at V and 2 bases at J, with 8 bases between the two ends. Germline values: CDR1 KGHSH, CDR2 LQKENI. The CDR3 loop spans 15 amino acids. CDR3 protein: CASSPQGINTGELFF. In nucleotides, the CDR3 is TGTGCCAGCTCACCACAGGGTATAAACACCGGGGAGCTGTTTTTT.

The chain uses TRBV9 and TRBJ2-1, with D unclear. V was cut by 0 bases and J by 8 bases, with 15 bases left in between. Germline V gene data show CDR1 as SGDLS and CDR2 as YYNGEE. This CDR3 has 15 amino acids. CDR3: CASSVENIPRDEQFF. The CDR3 bases are TGTGCCAGCAGCGTAGAGAACATACCAAGGGATGAGCAGTTCTTC.

V and J are TRBV25-1 and TRBJ1-2; the match to TRBD1 covers 7 bases. The germline V gene encodes CDR1 MGHDK and CDR2 SYGVNS. Trimming removed 4 bases from V and 4 bases from J; junction bases left unmatched: 6. The CDR3 is 14 residues long. The CDR3 sequence: CASSGLGTAYGYTF. The CDR3, as DNA: TGTGCCAGCAGTGGATTAGGGACAGCCTATGGCTACACCTTC.